These 28 T cell receptor beta chains were sequenced from one sample in a study of shared clonotypes between healthy human individuals. Terminally differentiated effector memory CD45RA+ cells were excluded by CCR7 positive selection of CD45RO-negative cells. The method was immunoSEQ multiplex PCR; TCRdb's version includes in-frame clones alone and lacks a portion of them. The data hold roughly 2,000,000 clones, with approximately 94% observed a single time. The specimen sequenced was naive CD8+ T cells sorted from blood. The receptors come from a man aged 18 to 35 in good health.

The chain joins TRBV6-1 to TRBJ2-7, with a tentative D call TRBD2 (6 bases). Germline CDR1 is MNHNS and CDR2 is SASEGT. The germline V and J ends were trimmed by 9 bases and 3 bases, with 18 bases remaining between them. The CDR3 extends over 14 amino acids. The CDR3 DNA is TGTGCCAGTTCCTTGGGGGGTAAGGACTACGAGCAGTACTTC. This gives the protein CASSLGGKDYEQYF.

The chain links TRBV6-6 to TRBJ2-1; 8 nucleotides agree with TRBD1. Per the germline V gene, CDR1 is MNHNY and CDR2 is SVGAGI (reference sequence). The trim removed 0 bases at V and 6 bases at J, leaving 1 base unmatched. The CDR3 sequence is 14 residues long. The chain's CDR3 is CASSYSDRANEQFF. The CDR3 DNA reads TGTGCCAGCAGTTACTCGGACAGGGCCAATGAGCAGTTCTTC.

J is TRBJ2-7 and V is TRBV7-8; TRBD2 is a possible D gene (5 bases). The V end lost 2 bases, the J end lost 7 bases, and 9 bases lay between the germline ends. Germline V lookup: CDR1 SGHVS, CDR2 FQNEAQ. The CDR3 has 12 amino acids. In DNA, the CDR3 is TGTGCCAGCAGCTTATCACGCGGGGAGCAGTACTTC. This gives the protein CASSLSRGEQYF.

This sequence joins TRBV10-3 and TRBJ1-2; weak D call: TRBD1 (6 bases). V gave up 3 bases and J gave up 4 bases, with 9 bases separating them. The CDR3 length is 13 residues. Looked up from germline, CDR1 is ENHRY and CDR2 is SYGVKD. The CDR3 DNA follows: TGTGCCATCAGTGACAGGACAGCCTATGGCTACACCTTC. Amino acids: CAISDRTAYGYTF.

The chain employs TRBV4-1 and TRBJ1-2; no clear D gene. The CDR3 sequence is 13 residues long. Trimming took off 1 base at V and 4 bases at J, with 7 bases between the two ends. The germline V gene encodes CDR1 MGHRA and CDR2 YSYEKL. The CDR3 sequence: CASSQGSSYGYTF. The CDR3 DNA sequence: TGCGCCAGCAGCCAAGGAAGTAGCTATGGCTACACCTTC.

This chain uses TRBV27 with TRBJ1-4; 8 nucleotides agree with TRBD1. This CDR3 comprises 15 residues. Losses at the gene ends were 6 bases for V and 5 bases for J; bases not matched to a gene: 8. Germline-derived CDR1 and CDR2 are MNHEY and SMNVEV (reference sequence). CDR3 amino acids: CASRPAGTGNEKLFF. CDR3 nucleotides: TGTGCCAGCAGACCCGCCGGGACAGGCAATGAAAAACTGTTTTTT.

The chain couples TRBV28 to TRBJ1-3; TRBD1 might be the D (6 bases). Germline assignment: CDR1 MDHEN and CDR2 SYDVKM. Trimming left V 2 bases short and J 8 bases short, with 16 bases between. The CDR3 consists of 15 residues. CDR3 nucleotides: TGTGCCAGCAGTTTAATCAGGGGCTTACCGGACACCATATATTTT. It yields the protein CASSLIRGLPDTIYF.

This rearrangement joins TRBV7-9 to TRBJ2-7, with a possible D match to TRBD1 (6 bases). Germline V gene sequence: CDR1 SEHNR, CDR2 FQNEAQ (reference sequence). V was shortened by 5 bases and J by 2 bases, with 19 bases between the two germline ends. The CDR3 covers 16 residues. The CDR3 DNA sequence: TGTGCCAGCAGCCCGACAACAGGGAAAGGGACCTACGAGCAGTACTTC. Translation: CASSPTTGKGTYEQYF.

The chain is built from TRBV27 and TRBJ2-7; D is unresolved. Per germline, CDR1 MNHEY and CDR2 SMNVEV (reference sequence). V lost 3 bases and J lost 6, with 18 bases in between. The CDR3 totals 15 residues. The CDR3 region has the DNA TGTGCCAGCAGTTTTCTGGGCTTACGCTCCACCGAGCAGTACTTC. This translates into CASSFLGLRSTEQYF.

This CDR3 reads CASSYGAPNTGELFF. The CDR3 nucleotides are TGTGCCAGCAGTTATGGGGCCCCGAACACCGGGGAGCTGTTTTTT. The chain uses TRBV6-5 and TRBJ2-2; a weak D match, TRBD1 (5 bases). Germline assignment: CDR1 MNHEY and CDR2 SVGAGI. The CDR3 has 15 residues. V was shortened by 3 bases and J by 0 bases, with 8 bases between the two germline ends.

The chain links TRBV27 to TRBJ1-1, with D tentatively TRBD1 (6 bases). Trimming pared 8 bases from V and 5 bases from J, leaving 12 bases between. This CDR3 spans 12 amino acids. The germline gives CDR1 MNHEY, CDR2 SMNVEV (reference sequence). As DNA, the CDR3 is TGTGCCAGCCTCGGGGGGCTTACTGAAGCTTTCTTT. Protein: CASLGGLTEAFF.

The chain has TRBV27 and TRBJ1-1; D call uncertain. The CDR3 has 12 amino acids. Per the germline V gene, CDR1 is MNHEY and CDR2 is SMNVEV (reference sequence). With 8 bases removed from V and 4 bases from J, the gap between germline ends came to 11 bases. CDR3 bases: TGTGCCAGCGGTATAACTTCCACTGAAGCTTTCTTT. Translated, it gives CASGITSTEAFF.

The V call is TRBV6-4, the J call TRBJ2-1; D possibly corresponds to TRBD2 (5 bases). CDR3 size: 14 residues. Germline V gene data show CDR1 as MRHNA and CDR2 as SNTAGT. Trimming removed 6 bases at V and 4 bases at J, with 13 bases between. In nucleotides, the CDR3 is TGTGCCAGCAGCCCCTACGGGGATTACAATGAGCAGTTCTTC. Its translation is CASSPYGDYNEQFF.

V is TRBV13 and J is TRBJ2-5; a possible D gene is TRBD2 (6 bases). Germline V gene lookup returns CDR1 PRHDT and CDR2 FYEKMQ (reference sequence). V lost 3 bases and J lost 3, with 8 bases in between. This CDR3 contains 13 residues. The CDR3 region has the DNA TGTGCCAGCAGCTTCCCGGGGGAAGAGACCCAGTACTTC. Amino acid sequence: CASSFPGEETQYF.

This chain joins TRBV30 and TRBJ1-2; maybe TRBD1 (5 bases). This CDR3 contains 14 residues. In germline, CDR1 is GTSNPN, CDR2 SVGIG (reference sequence). V dropped 5 bases and J dropped 0 bases, with 13 bases sitting between them. The CDR3 coding sequence is TGTGCCTGGTACGGGGCTCCAACTAACTATGGCTACACCTTC. Translation: CAWYGAPTNYGYTF.

The chain is built from TRBV4-3 and TRBJ2-3; 11 bases are a match to TRBD2. The trim removed 0 bases at V and 2 bases at J, leaving 4 bases unmatched. CDR3 length: 17 residues. Germline lookup yields CDR1 LGHNA and CDR2 YSLEER. CDR3 DNA sequence: TGCGCCAGCAGCCAAGACTTAGCGGGAGGGGTCACAGATACGCAGTATTTT. Encoded protein: CASSQDLAGGVTDTQYF.

The table lists this clone with a count of one. The rearrangement joins TRBV6-5 to TRBJ1-2, with 7 bases fitting TRBD1. V shed 0 bases and J 6 bases; nucleotides not matched to a gene: 4. Germline V gene data show CDR1 as MNHEY and CDR2 as SVGAGI. The length of the CDR3 is 14 residues. In DNA, the CDR3 is TGTGCCAGCAGTTACTCGACAGGGTTCAATGGCTACACCTTC. Translating gives CASSYSTGFNGYTF.

On this clone: Additional DNA sequences in this sample encode the identical CDR3. The J gene is TRBJ2-1, the V gene TRBV29-1, with D perhaps TRBD2 (6 bases). The CDR3 is 15 residues long. From germline, CDR1 is SQVTM and CDR2 ANQGSEA. Deletions cut 1 base from V and 0 bases from J, with 10 bases between. CDR3 coding DNA: TGCAGCGTTGAAGGAACTAGCAGCTCCTACAATGAGCAGTTCTTC. Protein product: CSVEGTSSSYNEQFF.

The rearrangement uses TRBV27 and TRBJ2-1; D gene ambiguous. CDR3 length: 11 residues. V shed 4 bases and J shed 8 bases, with 6 bases lying between them. The V gene's germline CDR1 is MNHEY and CDR2 SMNVEV (reference sequence). CDR3 amino acids: CASSSGYEQFF. CDR3 DNA sequence: TGTGCCAGCAGTTCGGGTTATGAGCAGTTCTTC.

The chain uses TRBV18 and TRBJ1-2; D ambiguous. V was trimmed by 0 bases and J by 8 bases, leaving 16 bases between them. The CDR3 is made up of 15 amino acids. CDR1 is KGHSH and CDR2 is LQKENI in the germline V gene. The CDR3 bases are TGTGCCAGCTCACCACCGGTGGGAGGGCCCAACGGCTACACCTTC. This translates into CASSPPVGGPNGYTF.

The chain carries TRBV19 and TRBJ2-1; D gene ambiguous. CDR1 is LNHDA and CDR2 is SQIVND in the germline V gene (reference sequence). This CDR3 comprises 11 residues. Trimming took 9 bases from V and 7 from J, leaving 10 bases between them. The CDR3 is CASLFGNEQFF. The DNA of the CDR3 is TGTGCCAGCTTATTCGGTAATGAGCAGTTCTTC. The complete variable domain, with remaining parts taken from reference TRBV19 and TRBJ2-1, reads DGGITQSPKYLFRKEGQNVTLSCEQNLNHDAMYWYRQDPGQGLRLIYYSQIVNDFQKGDIAEGYSVSREKKESFPLTVTSAQKNPTAFYLCASLFGNEQFFGPGTRLTVL.

The V and J genes are TRBV28 and TRBJ1-1; 8 bases line up with TRBD1. The CDR3 has 13 residues. Germline V gives CDR1 MDHEN, CDR2 SYDVKM. V was pared by 3 bases and J by 6 bases, with 3 bases of the junction left unmatched. The DNA of the CDR3 is TGTGCCAGCAGTTTGGACAGGGTCGCTGAAGCTTTCTTT. It encodes CASSLDRVAEAFF.

This sequence joins TRBV5-4 and TRBJ2-1, with TRBD2 matching 11 bases. Germline V CDR1 and CDR2: SGHNT, YYREEE (reference sequence). The CDR3 extends over 16 amino acids. V lost 0 bases and J lost 6; bases outside the gene matches: 5. This chain's CDR3 is CASSLVLAGDTNEQFF. The CDR3 nucleotides are TGTGCCAGCAGCTTGGTACTAGCGGGGGACACCAATGAGCAGTTCTTC.

V usage is TRBV5-4 and J usage is TRBJ1-2, with D possibly TRBD1 on 5 matching bases. Germline CDR1 and CDR2: SGHNT and YYREEE (reference sequence). Trimming took 4 bases from V and 3 from J, leaving 10 bases between them. The CDR3 contains 13 residues. CDR3 nucleotide sequence: TGTGCCAGCAGCCCGGGGGGGGACTATGGCTACACCTTC. It yields the protein CASSPGGDYGYTF.

Notes on this clone: The sample carries other DNA sequences with the same CDR3. The chain couples TRBV6-5 to TRBJ2-1; no definite D call. The germline V gene has CDR1 MNHEY and CDR2 SVGAGI. The CDR3 runs to 13 residues. Trimming pared 2 bases from V and 4 bases from J, leaving 6 bases between. The CDR3 nucleotides read TGTGCCAGCAGTTACGACTCTTACAATGAGCAGTTCTTC. This gives the protein CASSYDSYNEQFF.

This clone was picked up one time. The genes are TRBV19 and TRBJ1-6; no clear D. Trimming stripped 1 base from V and 8 bases from J, with 6 bases between. This CDR3 spans 13 amino acids. Germline values: CDR1 LNHDA, CDR2 SQIVND (reference sequence). The DNA of the CDR3 is TGTGCCAGTAGTATAGGATATTATTCACCCCTCCACTTT. Amino acid sequence: CASSIGYYSPLHF.

V is TRBV28 and J is TRBJ1-2; D is unclear. CDR1 and CDR2 from the germline V gene are MDHEN and SYDVKM. Trimming left V 2 bases short and J 0 bases short, with 7 bases between. The CDR3 is made up of 14 amino acids. CDR3 nucleotide sequence: TGTGCCAGCAGTTTAGGCGCCTCTAACTATGGCTACACCTTC. Translating it yields CASSLGASNYGYTF.

This clone was observed a single time. Other nucleotide sequences from this sample produce the same CDR3. V usage is TRBV6-5 and J usage is TRBJ2-1, with TRBD2 identical over 12 bases. This CDR3 spans 15 amino acids. The germline V gene has CDR1 MNHEY and CDR2 SVGAGI. The V and J ends lost 5 bases and 4 bases, in that order; junction bases with no gene match: 3. In nucleotides, the CDR3 is TGTGCCAGCAGTCCGACTAGCGGGGGATACAATGAGCAGTTCTTC. Its protein is CASSPTSGGYNEQFF.